What follows are 9 T cell receptor beta chains derived from one specimen sequenced in a study of OX40 agonist ivuxolimab in advanced cancers. Generated by immunoSEQ multiplex PCR, the TCRdb table keeps only in-frame clones and is missing some. The sample includes 35,000 to 40,000 clones, approximately 79% of them seen just once. This specimen was CD4+ or CD8+ T cells sorted from blood, taken in a trial of the OX40 agonist ivuxolimab. All receptors come from an adult with an advanced solid tumor such as melanoma, head and neck, liver or kidney cancer.

The V gene is TRBV19, the J gene TRBJ2-7, with 12 bases lining up with TRBD2. Per germline, CDR1 LNHDA and CDR2 SQIVND (reference sequence). The CDR3 consists of 15 residues. The V segment lost 5 bases and the J segment 2 bases; nucleotides outside the gene matches: 4. For the CDR3, the DNA is TGTGCCAGTAGTTTGGCTAGCGGGGGGGCCTACGAGCAGTACTTC. Translated, it gives CASSLASGGAYEQYF.

About this clone itself: Other DNA variants within this sample encode the same CDR3. The rearrangement links TRBV7-9 to TRBJ1-4, with D perhaps matching TRBD1 (5 bases). The CDR3 runs to 14 residues. Germline loops: CDR1 SEHNR, CDR2 FQNEAQ (reference sequence). V dropped 2 bases and J dropped 8 bases, with 12 bases sitting between them. The CDR3 reads CASSLRGAGEKLFF. The CDR3 nucleotides read TGTGCCAGCAGCTTAAGAGGGGCGGGGGAAAAACTGTTTTTT.

The chain is built from TRBV11-2 and TRBJ1-2; 11 positions match TRBD1. The J segment lost 4 bases and the V segment lost 1 base, leaving 5 bases of the junction unmatched. CDR3 size: 16 residues. CDR1 and CDR2 (germline): SGHAT, FQNNGV. The CDR3 protein is CASSLGGTGGIYGYTF. The CDR3 DNA follows: TGTGCCAGCAGCTTAGGGGGGACAGGGGGTATCTATGGCTACACCTTC.

This clone was recorded a few times. The chain is built from TRBV5-8 and TRBJ2-2; 12 nucleotides line up with TRBD2. This CDR3 is built from 15 residues. The V and J ends lost 5 bases and 4 bases, in that order; junction bases with no gene match: 3. CDR1 SGHTS and CDR2 YDEGEE come from the germline V gene. The CDR3 sequence is CASRLAGGPTGELFF. The CDR3 nucleotides read TGTGCCAGCAGACTAGCGGGGGGCCCCACCGGGGAGCTGTTTTTT.

This clone was observed a single time. The V and J genes are TRBV19 and TRBJ2-5, with D maybe TRBD1 (5 bases). This CDR3 has 14 residues. Germline lookup yields CDR1 LNHDA and CDR2 SQIVND (reference sequence). V dropped 1 base and J dropped 2 bases, with 8 bases sitting between them. CDR3 sequence (DNA): TGTGCCAGTAGTATAGTGGCAGGGCAAGAGACCCAGTACTTC. Translation gives CASSIVAGQETQYF.

The V gene is TRBV18, the J gene TRBJ1-2; a possible D gene is TRBD1 (6 bases). V shed 4 bases and J shed 0 bases, with 12 bases lying between them. In germline, CDR1 is KGHSH, CDR2 LQKENI. The CDR3 is made up of 15 amino acids. Written as DNA, the CDR3 is TGTGCCAGCTCACTATTGGACAGTCCTAACTATGGCTACACCTTC. This sequence encodes CASSLLDSPNYGYTF.

The CDR3 nucleotides read TGTGCCAGCAGCCACAGGAGGCGGGCTCGGGACAGCCATGAAAAACTGTTTTTT. Residues: CASSHRRRARDSHEKLFF. The chain recombines TRBV7-9 with TRBJ1-4; 7 bases map to TRBD1. V was pared by 5 bases and J by 6 bases, with 18 bases of the junction left unmatched. CDR1 is SEHNR and CDR2 is FQNEAQ in the germline V gene (reference sequence). CDR3 length: 18 amino acids.

The chain has TRBV7-9 and TRBJ2-1; unclear D gene. Per the germline V gene, CDR1 is SEHNR and CDR2 is FQNEAQ (reference sequence). V was pared by 0 bases and J by 9 bases, with 3 bases between. There are 11 residues in the CDR3. DNA for the CDR3: TGTGCCAGCAGCTTAGCTGGTGAGCAGTTCTTC. The encoded protein is CASSLAGEQFF.

The chain employs TRBV19 and TRBJ1-1, with D hard to call. The CDR3 has 15 residues. V was cut by 7 bases and J by 0 bases, with 15 bases left in between. Germline assignment: CDR1 LNHDA and CDR2 SQIVND (reference sequence). CDR3 DNA sequence: TGTGCCAGTACCGGTCCCGCCCGGATGAACACTGAAGCTTTCTTT. It encodes CASTGPARMNTEAFF.